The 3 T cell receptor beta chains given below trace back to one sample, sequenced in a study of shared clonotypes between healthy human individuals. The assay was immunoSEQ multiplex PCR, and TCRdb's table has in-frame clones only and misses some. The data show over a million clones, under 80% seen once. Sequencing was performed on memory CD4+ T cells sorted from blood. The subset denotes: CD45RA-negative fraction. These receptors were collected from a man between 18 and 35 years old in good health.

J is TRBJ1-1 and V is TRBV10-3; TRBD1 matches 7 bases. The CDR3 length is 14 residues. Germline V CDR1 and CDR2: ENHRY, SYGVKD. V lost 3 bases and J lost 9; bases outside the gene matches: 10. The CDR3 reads CAISEPQQGRQAFF. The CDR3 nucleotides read TGTGCCATCAGTGAACCGCAACAGGGGCGTCAAGCTTTCTTT.

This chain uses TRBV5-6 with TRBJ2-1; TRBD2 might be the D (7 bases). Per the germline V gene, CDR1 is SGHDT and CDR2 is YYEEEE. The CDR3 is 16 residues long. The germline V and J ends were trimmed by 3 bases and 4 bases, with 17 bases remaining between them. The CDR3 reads CASSSQRGASYNEQFF. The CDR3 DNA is TGTGCCAGCAGCTCACAACGGGGGGCCTCATACAATGAGCAGTTCTTC.

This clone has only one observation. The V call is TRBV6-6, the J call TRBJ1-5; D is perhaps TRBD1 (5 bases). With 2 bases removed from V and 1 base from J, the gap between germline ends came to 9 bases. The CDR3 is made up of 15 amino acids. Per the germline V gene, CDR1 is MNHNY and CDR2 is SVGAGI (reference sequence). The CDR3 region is CASSYGGGSNQPQHF. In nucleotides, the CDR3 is TGTGCCAGCAGTTACGGTGGGGGGAGCAATCAGCCCCAGCATTTT.